The subject of this entry is one T cell receptor (beta chain). These data originate in a study of blood T cell repertoires in COVID-19. Overall study: Sources were T cells, B-cell-depleted T cells, or PBMCs; the material itself was cDNA or gDNA.

The CDR3 spans 15 residues. Trimming at V came to 5 bases and at J to 2 bases, leaving 4 bases not matched to a gene. CDR1 SGHAT and CDR2 FQNNGV come from the germline V gene. Sequencing used immunoSEQ multiplex PCR; TCRdb keeps in-frame clones, though not all of them. Seen here are some 250,000 clones, 80% to 90% observed once, and the top ten hold over 9.5%. The source is a woman in her twenties or thirties with COVID-19, enrolled during active disease. The chain couples TRBV11-2 to TRBJ2-7; 12 bases are a match to TRBD1. The sequenced material came from peripheral blood. The CDR3 DNA follows: TGTGCCAGCAGCCCAGGGACAGGGGGCCCCTACGAGCAGTACTTC. Translation: CASSPGTGGPYEQYF. The variable domain in full, with the rest retrieved from reference TRBV11-2 and TRBJ2-7, is EAGVAQSPRYKIIEKRQSVAFWCNPISGHATLYWYQQILGQGPKLLIQFQNNGVVDDSQLPKDRFSAERLKGVDSTLKIQPAKLEDSAVYLCASSPGTGGPYEQYFGPGTRLTVT.